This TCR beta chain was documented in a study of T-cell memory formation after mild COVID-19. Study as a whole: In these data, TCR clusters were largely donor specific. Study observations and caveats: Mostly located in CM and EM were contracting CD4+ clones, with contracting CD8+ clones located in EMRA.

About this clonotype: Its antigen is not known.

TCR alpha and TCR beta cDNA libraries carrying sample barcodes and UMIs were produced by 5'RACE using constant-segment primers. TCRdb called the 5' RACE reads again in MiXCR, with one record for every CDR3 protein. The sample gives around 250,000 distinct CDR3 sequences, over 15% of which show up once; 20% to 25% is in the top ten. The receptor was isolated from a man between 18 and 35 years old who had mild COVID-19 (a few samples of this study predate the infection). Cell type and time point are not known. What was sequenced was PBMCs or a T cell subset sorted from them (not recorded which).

This CDR3 is CASSSPDRGGYEQYF. The CDR3 coding sequence is TGTGCCAGCAGCTCCCCCGACAGGGGCGGCTACGAGCAGTACTTC. The rearrangement links TRBV11-2 to TRBJ2-7; 8 bases align to TRBD1. The length of the CDR3 is 15 residues. Germline values: CDR1 SGHAT, CDR2 FQNNGV. Losses at the gene ends were 4 bases for V and 3 bases for J; bases not matched to a gene: 8.